This T cell receptor (beta chain) was found in a study of T-cell reconstitution after alpha-beta-depleted transplantation in children. The study, taken as a whole, reports: At the one-year point after transplant, T-cell counts and TCRbeta diversity were found to come mostly from T cells that had been newly produced. Some patients owed their high day-60 TCRbeta diversity to surviving recipient T cells and thymic progenitors. As was reported, about two months after transplant, alpha-beta T cells came from several hundred expanded graft clones.

Using unique molecular identifiers, the investigators prepared the TCRbeta library. TCRdb ran MiXCR on the PCR reads and lists one entry per CDR3 protein. The data show 200,000 to 300,000 distinct CDR3 sequences, around 25% seen once. Remarks on this clonotype: Antigen specificity is unknown.

V was clipped by 2 bases and J by 2 bases, with 14 bases between them. Germline CDR1 SGHRS, CDR2 YFSETQ. The CDR3 consists of 15 residues. V usage is TRBV5-1 and J usage is TRBJ2-7; no clear D gene. The specimen was PBMCs, mostly from graft donor cells, collected 360 days after TCRalphabeta/CD19-depleted stem cell transplant. The sequence derives from a female patient aged 2-9 years who had a stem cell transplant for congenital amegakaryocytic thrombocytopenia, so the T cells may come from the graft donor. CDR3 amino acids: CASSFARAHPYEQYF. The CDR3 DNA reads as TGCGCCAGCAGCTTTGCCCGGGCCCACCCCTACGAGCAGTACTTC.